The 12 T cell receptor beta chains below all came from one sample that was sequenced in a study of radiotherapy plus CTLA-4 blockade in lung cancer (dated by TCRdb to 2016 to 2019). The library was generated by the immunoSEQ multiplex PCR assay. TCRdb re-hosts the immuneACCESS table, in-frame sequences only. Its copies lack some clones; in the studies checked, an unresolved V gene accounts for under half of them, and the cause for the rest is not known. This sample has around 65,000 clones in its table, and roughly 80% of those were observed once. The top ten clonotypes cover about 4.4% of the sample. The sequenced sample was peripheral blood, obtained from a patient treated with radiotherapy plus ipilimumab. These receptors were collected from a human donor with non-small cell lung cancer who had a complete response to radiotherapy plus ipilimumab.

The chain couples TRBV6-6 to TRBJ2-7; D assignment may be TRBD1 or TRBD2 (5 bases each). This CDR3 is built from 14 residues. V was trimmed by 6 bases and J by 0 bases, leaving 12 bases between them. Germline CDR1 MNHNY, CDR2 SVGAGI (reference sequence). DNA of the CDR3: TGTGCCAGCAGGAGGGACGGCAGCTCCTACGAGCAGTACTTC. This gives the protein CASRRDGSSYEQYF.

This sequence joins TRBV9 and TRBJ2-1; TRBD2 agrees at 7 bases. The germline gives CDR1 SGDLS, CDR2 YYNGEE. The CDR3 covers 15 residues. Trimming cost V 6 bases and J 1 base; bases outside gene matches: 7. CDR3 sequence reads: CASNLGRASYNEQFF. The DNA of the CDR3 is TGTGCCAGCAACTTGGGGAGGGCATCCTACAATGAGCAGTTCTTC.

The chain links TRBV11-2 to TRBJ2-3, with TRBD2 matching 7 bases. The germline V gene has CDR1 SGHAT and CDR2 FQNNGV. With 4 bases clipped from V and 4 bases from J, the junction kept 8 bases outside the gene matches. The CDR3 contains 15 residues. CDR3 in amino acids: CASSWGGGPADTQYF. The CDR3 DNA sequence: TGTGCCAGCAGCTGGGGGGGAGGGCCCGCAGATACGCAGTATTTT.

The V gene is TRBV30, the J gene TRBJ2-7; D not certain. CDR3 length equals 13 residues. CDR1 and CDR2 (germline): GTSNPN, SVGIG (reference sequence). V was shortened by 4 bases and J by 4 bases, with 14 bases between the two germline ends. In DNA form, the CDR3 reads TGTGCCTGGACCGCCCCTCCTAGATACGAGCAGTACTTC. Amino acids: CAWTAPPRYEQYF.

V gene TRBV4-1 combines with J gene TRBJ1-5; 7 nucleotides match TRBD1. CDR1 MGHRA and CDR2 YSYEKL come from the germline V gene. This CDR3 has 16 amino acids. Trimming at V came to 0 bases and at J to 7 bases, leaving 9 bases not matched to a gene. The CDR3 nucleotides are TGCGCCAGCAGCCAAGACCTGGACAGGCAAACGCAGCCCCAGCATTTT. Translation: CASSQDLDRQTQPQHF.

The chain employs TRBV29-1 and TRBJ2-2, with 10 bases matching TRBD1. The trim removed 7 bases at V and 7 bases at J, leaving 12 bases unmatched. The CDR3 consists of 15 residues. Germline CDR1 SQVTM, CDR2 ANQGSEA. The CDR3 spells CSAALRDRGFGELFF. CDR3 DNA sequence: TGCAGCGCGGCCCTGCGGGACAGGGGATTCGGGGAGCTGTTTTTT.

The chain employs TRBV5-1 and TRBJ2-1; D gene ambiguous. Germline CDR1 reads SGHRS; CDR2 reads YFSETQ. V lost 0 bases and J lost 5, with 3 bases in between. The CDR3 covers 12 residues. The CDR3 DNA follows: TGCGCCAGCAGCTTGGTCGACAATGAGCAGTTCTTC. Encoded protein: CASSLVDNEQFF.

The genes are TRBV5-1 and TRBJ2-6; D is perhaps TRBD1 or TRBD2 (6 bases each). This CDR3 has 14 residues. The germline V and J ends were trimmed by 7 bases and 0 bases, with 8 bases remaining between them. CDR1 SGHRS and CDR2 YFSETQ come from the germline V gene. This CDR3 is CASEGGSGANVLTF. CDR3 sequence (DNA): TGCGCCAGCGAGGGGGGCTCTGGGGCCAACGTCCTGACTTTC.

This sequence joins TRBV7-9 and TRBJ1-5; D remains ambiguous. CDR1 is SEHNR and CDR2 is FQNEAQ in the germline V gene (reference sequence). Trimming cost V 1 base and J 4 bases, with 2 bases left between them. The CDR3 covers 12 residues. CDR3 in DNA: TGTGCCAGCAGCTTAGGGAATCAGCCCCAGCATTTT. Translating it yields CASSLGNQPQHF.

The V call is TRBV30, the J call TRBJ1-5; no clear D. Germline V lookup: CDR1 GTSNPN, CDR2 SVGIG (reference sequence). Between the trimmed V and J ends, which lost 4 bases and 7 bases, there was a span of 17 bases. CDR3 length: 14 residues. CDR3 DNA sequence: TGTGCCTGGACTCAGGCCCCGGCGGGCCAGCCCCAGCATTTT. Encoded protein: CAWTQAPAGQPQHF. Combining the CDR3 with reference TRBV30 and TRBJ1-5 gives the whole variable domain SQTIHQWPATLVQPVGSPLSLECTVEGTSNPNLYWYRQAAGRGLQLLFYSVGIGQISSEVPQNLSASRPQDRQFILSSKKLLLSDSGFYLCAWTQAPAGQPQHFGDGTRLSIL.

The chain uses TRBV4-1 and TRBJ2-1; no clear D gene. Germline loops: CDR1 MGHRA, CDR2 YSYEKL. This CDR3 region has 14 residues. V lost 2 bases and J lost 7, with 12 bases in between. DNA for the CDR3: TGCGCCAGCAGCCAACCCAGACTCAATAATGAGCAGTTCTTC. Translated, it gives CASSQPRLNNEQFF.

This clone came up a few times. The same CDR3 can be traced to other DNA sequences in this sample. The J gene is TRBJ2-5, the V gene TRBV18; the D is unclear. Trimming stripped 3 bases from V and 2 bases from J, with 4 bases between. The CDR3 contains 12 residues. The V gene's germline CDR1 is KGHSH and CDR2 LQKENI. The CDR3 coding sequence is TGTGCCAGCTCACCGGGACAAGAGACCCAGTACTTC. Amino acids: CASSPGQETQYF.